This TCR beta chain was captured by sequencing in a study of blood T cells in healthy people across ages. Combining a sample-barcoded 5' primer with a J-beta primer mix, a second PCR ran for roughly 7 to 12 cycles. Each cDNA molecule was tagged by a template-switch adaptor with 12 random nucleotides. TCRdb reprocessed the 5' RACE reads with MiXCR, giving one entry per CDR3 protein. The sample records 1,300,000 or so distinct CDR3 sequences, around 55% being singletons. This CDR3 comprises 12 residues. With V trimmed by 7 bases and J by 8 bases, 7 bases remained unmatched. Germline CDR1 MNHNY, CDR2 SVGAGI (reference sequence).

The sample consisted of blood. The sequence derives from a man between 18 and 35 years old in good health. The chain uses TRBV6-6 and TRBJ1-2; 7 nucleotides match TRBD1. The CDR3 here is CASIAGGWGYTF. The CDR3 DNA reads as TGTGCCAGCATCGCAGGGGGTTGGGGCTACACCTTC.